These 9 T cell receptor beta chains were all obtained from the same sample, sequenced in a study of cytomegalovirus exposure and HLA in healthy donors. PCR primers comprised 60 Vbeta and 13 Jbeta primers. Some clones are missing from TCRdb's copy, which holds only in-frame ones; the method was immunoSEQ multiplex PCR. The sample carries 72,000 or so clones, around 70% recorded once. What was sequenced was PBMCs. The receptors shown here come from a human donor in good health.

This rearrangement joins TRBV5-1 to TRBJ2-7, with D perhaps TRBD1 (6 bases). Germline CDR1 is SGHRS and CDR2 is YFSETQ. The CDR3 runs to 14 residues. Trimming left V 2 bases short and J 5 bases short, with 14 bases between. The CDR3 here is CASSLKPGAHEQYF. The CDR3, as DNA: TGCGCCAGCAGCTTAAAACCAGGGGCCCACGAGCAGTACTTC.

The count of this clone is one. V and J are TRBV7-9 and TRBJ2-3; the D gene is possibly TRBD2 (6 bases). Trimming shortened V by 7 bases and J by 1 base, and 18 bases separated the two germline ends. From germline, CDR1 is SEHNR and CDR2 FQNEAQ (reference sequence). The CDR3 spans 16 residues. The CDR3, as DNA: TGTGCCAGCATCCATAGAGCGGAGCGGGGCACAGATACGCAGTATTTT. Translation gives CASIHRAERGTDTQYF.

This rearrangement joins TRBV4-1 to TRBJ1-1; the match to TRBD1 covers 7 bases. V was clipped by 0 bases and J by 8 bases; unmatched bases: 3. This CDR3 is 13 amino acids long. Germline CDR1 is MGHRA and CDR2 is YSYEKL. CDR3 DNA sequence: TGCGCCAGCAGCCAAGAAGGCAGGGGGGAAGCTTTCTTT. Translation: CASSQEGRGEAFF.

In DNA form, the CDR3 reads TGTGCCAGCAGTTTGGGCAGCCGCTCCTACGAGCAGTACTTC. Translating gives CASSLGSRSYEQYF. The J gene is TRBJ2-7, the V gene TRBV28; no reliable D call. The length of the CDR3 is 14 residues. Germline CDR1 reads MDHEN; CDR2 reads SYDVKM. V dropped 3 bases and J dropped 0 bases, with 9 bases sitting between them.

The rearrangement links TRBV4-1 to TRBJ1-4; TRBD1 matches at 7 bases. CDR3 length equals 15 residues. Germline CDR1 reads MGHRA; CDR2 reads YSYEKL. V was pared by 1 base and J by 5 bases, with 4 bases of the junction left unmatched. DNA of the CDR3: TGCGCCAGCAGCCAAGGTGGGACAGCCAATGAAAAACTGTTTTTT. It specifies CASSQGGTANEKLFF.

This clone came up once. The chain is built from TRBV10-1 and TRBJ2-1; TRBD2 might be the D (6 bases). Trimming pared 3 bases from V and 4 bases from J, leaving 10 bases between. Germline V gene lookup returns CDR1 WNHNN and CDR2 SYGVQD (reference sequence). This CDR3 region has 14 residues. CDR3 amino acids: CASSDGGTYNEQFF. The CDR3 DNA sequence: TGCGCCAGCAGTGATGGCGGGACGTACAATGAGCAGTTCTTC.

The chain uses TRBV6-1 and TRBJ2-7, with 7 positions matching TRBD2. V trimming: 6 bases; J trimming: 4 bases; junction bases outside the gene matches: 3. Germline V lookup: CDR1 MNHNS, CDR2 SASEGT. The CDR3 is 12 amino acids. The CDR3 DNA follows: TGTGCCAGCAGCCTCGGGAGGTACGAGCAGTACTTC. Its translation is CASSLGRYEQYF.

Of note for this clone: The same CDR3 is also encoded by other DNA sequences in this sample. CDR3 residues: CASSVGGSNQPQHF. In DNA form, the CDR3 reads TGTGCCAGCAGCGTAGGAGGTAGCAATCAGCCCCAGCATTTT. The chain links TRBV9 to TRBJ1-5; D unclear. Between the trimmed V and J ends, which lost 0 bases and 0 bases, there was a span of 4 bases. Germline V gene lookup returns CDR1 SGDLS and CDR2 YYNGEE. The CDR3 consists of 14 residues.

Comment on this clone: The final CDR3 position lacks the conserved phenylalanine or tryptophan, pointing to a likely read error. The rearrangement uses TRBV7-9 and TRBJ1-1, with D possibly matching TRBD1 (5 bases). In germline, CDR1 is SEHNR, CDR2 FQNEAQ (reference sequence). The CDR3 length is 14 residues. V was clipped by 3 bases and J by 2 bases, with 10 bases between them. As DNA, the CDR3 is TGTGCCAGCAGCTTTACAGGAAGAAACACTGAAGCTTTCGTT. This sequence encodes CASSFTGRNTEAFV.